The present TCR beta chain was sequenced within a study of blood T cell repertoires in COVID-19. There are 16 residues in the CDR3. In germline, CDR1 is ENHRY, CDR2 SYGVKD. The germline V and J ends were trimmed by 3 bases and 0 bases, with 13 bases remaining between them. In the study's own analysis: Amplification with reference gene primers provided the estimates of nucleated cell counts. The protocol was immunoSEQ multiplex PCR, while the TCRdb copy is restricted to in-frame clones and leaves out a portion. V, J and clone size were drawn from that table, and D and trimming were deduced from the DNA. The sample has under 250,000 clones, over 75% seen once; the top ten hold roughly 7.9%.

The chain combines TRBV10-3 with TRBJ2-3; D gene ambiguous. The TCR comes from a woman aged 80 or over with acute or convalescent COVID-19. Sequences were obtained from peripheral blood. The CDR3 DNA reads as TGTGCCATCAGTGATGACACGCGTGCTAGCACAGATACGCAGTATTTT. It translates to CAISDDTRASTDTQYF.